This passage covers 28 T cell receptor beta chains from one sample sequenced in a study of T cell repertoires in cytomegalovirus infection. The antigens these receptors bind are not known. TCRdb itself ran the reads through MiXCR, one entry per CDR3 protein. The sample has tens of thousands of distinct CDR3 sequences; about a fifth are singletons. This sample comprised CD8+ T cells from cultured PBMCs, obtained from culture after CMV antigen stimulation. All receptors derive from a human donor in good health (CMV status not recorded). Some clones in this sample may be carry-over from other donors' samples.

This clonotype has a handful of counts. V is TRBV7-2 and J is TRBJ2-1, with a tentative D call TRBD2 (5 bases). CDR3 length: 12 amino acids. CDR1 is SGHTA and CDR2 is FQGNSA in the germline V gene. Trimming left V 5 bases short and J 7 bases short, with 9 bases between. In DNA, the CDR3 is TGTGCCAGCAGCCCGGGGAAAAATGAGCAGTTCTTC. Residues: CASSPGKNEQFF.

A few counts support this clonotype. The chain recombines TRBV7-7 with TRBJ1-1; D unresolved. Trimming cost V 6 bases and J 4 bases, with 12 bases left between them. Looked up from germline, CDR1 is SSHAT and CDR2 is FNYEAQ (reference sequence). CDR3 length: 13 residues. CDR3: CASSVDPGTEAFF. Written as DNA, the CDR3 is TGTGCCAGCAGTGTGGACCCGGGCACTGAAGCTTTCTTT.

CDR3 sequence: CASSLSDLGYEQYF. The CDR3 coding sequence is TGTGCCAGCAGCTTGTCGGACCTTGGCTACGAGCAGTACTTC. The chain joins TRBV7-2 to TRBJ2-7; no definite D call. This CDR3 is built from 14 residues. The V end was cut by 3 bases, the J end by 3 bases, with 12 bases between. Germline V gives CDR1 SGHTA, CDR2 FQGNSA.

This sequence joins TRBV28 and TRBJ2-7; 9 nucleotides agree with TRBD1. V trimming: 1 base; J trimming: 3 bases; junction bases outside the gene matches: 4. The CDR3 extends over 15 amino acids. From germline, CDR1 is MDHEN and CDR2 SYDVKM. The CDR3 loop reads CASSLLRGQGYEQYF. CDR3 DNA sequence: TGTGCCAGCAGTTTATTGCGGGGACAGGGCTACGAGCAGTACTTC.

This chain joins TRBV27 and TRBJ2-7; D is unclear. V shed 6 bases and J shed 0 bases, with 6 bases lying between them. CDR3 size: 12 residues. Germline loops: CDR1 MNHEY, CDR2 SMNVEV (reference sequence). Here the CDR3 reads CASSLSSYEQYF. The CDR3 nucleotides read TGTGCCAGCAGCCTTAGCTCCTACGAGCAGTACTTC.

This clonotype was seen a few times. The chain joins TRBV7-9 to TRBJ2-7, with D unclear. Germline V gene sequence: CDR1 SEHNR, CDR2 FQNEAQ (reference sequence). Trimming removed 4 bases at V and 2 bases at J, with 15 bases between. The CDR3 has 15 residues. The CDR3 nucleotides are TGTGCCAGCAGCTCTAAACGTGGGGATACCTACGAGCAGTACTTC. Residues: CASSSKRGDTYEQYF. The variable domain in full, with the rest retrieved from reference TRBV7-9 and TRBJ2-7, is DTGVSQNPRHKITKRGQNVTFRCDPISEHNRLYWYRQTLGQGPEFLTYFQNEAQLEKSRLLSDRFSAERPKGSFSTLEIQRTEQGDSAMYLCASSSKRGDTYEQYFGPGTRLTVT.

This clonotype was seen a handful of times. The CDR3: CASSLVFYEQYF. The CDR3 coding sequence is TGTGCCAGCAGCTTAGTCTTCTACGAGCAGTACTTC. This sequence joins TRBV7-2 and TRBJ2-7; D remains unclear. The germline V gene encodes CDR1 SGHTA and CDR2 FQGNSA. CDR3 length equals 12 residues. The germline V and J ends were trimmed by 1 base and 3 bases, with 4 bases remaining between them.

The J gene is TRBJ2-7, the V gene TRBV7-8; 9 positions agree with TRBD2. This CDR3 contains 16 residues. Germline V gene lookup returns CDR1 SGHVS and CDR2 FQNEAQ. V was clipped by 2 bases and J by 0 bases; unmatched bases: 5. The CDR3 sequence: CASSLQLAGSSYEQYF. Written as DNA, the CDR3 is TGTGCCAGCAGCTTACAGCTAGCGGGGAGCTCCTACGAGCAGTACTTC.

This clonotype was seen repeatedly, ten times or more. The rearrangement uses TRBV7-2 and TRBJ2-2; 11 bases line up with TRBD2. J gave up 8 bases and V 5 bases, and 10 bases lay outside the gene matches. The CDR3 is 16 residues long. From germline, CDR1 is SGHTA and CDR2 FQGNSA. This CDR3 is CASSRMTSGTLGELFF. CDR3 nucleotide sequence: TGTGCCAGCAGCCGGATGACTAGCGGGACCTTGGGGGAGCTGTTTTTT.

This clonotype was observed a few times. This rearrangement joins TRBV6-2 or TRBV6-3 to TRBJ2-7, with TRBD1 matching over 7 bases. V shed 2 bases, J shed 1 base, and the junction held 5 bases outside the gene matches. Germline V lookup: CDR1 MNHEY, CDR2 SVGEGT. The CDR3 covers 15 residues. Here the CDR3 reads CASSYDRASSYEQYF. The CDR3 bases are TGTGCCAGCAGTTACGACAGGGCCTCTTCCTACGAGCAGTACTTC.

This clonotype was counted once. The V gene is TRBV6-6, the J gene TRBJ2-1; 7 bases map to TRBD2. The CDR3 consists of 16 residues. Germline lookup yields CDR1 MNHNY and CDR2 SVGAGI (reference sequence). The trim removed 6 bases at V and 3 bases at J, leaving 11 bases unmatched. Written as DNA, the CDR3 is TGTGCCAGCAGCGTCCGGGGGGATGGTAACTACAATGAGCAGTTCTTC. Residues: CASSVRGDGNYNEQFF.

The chain uses TRBV5-4 and TRBJ2-3, with TRBD2 matching over 11 bases. The CDR3 length is 16 residues. V lost 6 bases to trimming and J lost 3 bases; unmatched junction nucleotides: 9. Germline V gives CDR1 SGHNT, CDR2 YYREEE (reference sequence). CDR3 sequence: CASTQGLAVTTDTQYF. As DNA, the CDR3 is TGTGCCAGCACCCAGGGACTAGCGGTAACTACAGATACGCAGTATTTT.

V is TRBV6-1 and J is TRBJ1-5; weak D call: TRBD1 (5 bases). This CDR3 contains 15 residues. Per germline, CDR1 MNHNS and CDR2 SASEGT. V was trimmed by 2 bases and J by 0 bases, leaving 8 bases between them. The CDR3: CASSEFRGSNQPQHF. CDR3 in DNA: TGTGCCAGCAGTGAATTTAGGGGTAGCAATCAGCCCCAGCATTTT.

The rearrangement uses TRBV4-1 and TRBJ2-2, with D possibly TRBD2 on 7 matching bases. Germline CDR1 and CDR2: MGHRA and YSYEKL. The CDR3 spans 17 residues. Trimming shortened V by 2 bases and J by 3 bases, and 16 bases separated the two germline ends. DNA of the CDR3: TGCGCCAGCAGCCAATATCACGGGGGGCTGGACACCGGGGAGCTGTTTTTT. Protein product: CASSQYHGGLDTGELFF.

The chain combines TRBV7-8 with TRBJ2-7; D is perhaps TRBD1 or TRBD2 (5 bases each). Trimming stripped 4 bases from V and 2 bases from J, with 12 bases between. The CDR3 totals 14 residues. Per the germline V gene, CDR1 is SGHVS and CDR2 is FQNEAQ. The CDR3 DNA is TGTGCCAGCAGCTCTTGGCAGGGACCCTACGAGCAGTACTTC. Protein: CASSSWQGPYEQYF.

This clonotype occurred a few times. The chain couples TRBV6-6 to TRBJ2-3; D remains ambiguous. The ends were cut back, 5 bases at V and 5 bases at J, with 8 bases in the middle. The V gene's germline CDR1 is MNHNY and CDR2 SVGAGI (reference sequence). This CDR3 comprises 12 residues. CDR3 nucleotide sequence: TGTGCCAGCAGTCCAGCCGGAGATACGCAGTATTTT. It codes for CASSPAGDTQYF.

This clonotype was counted only a few times. J is TRBJ2-5 and V is TRBV7-9; the D gene is possibly TRBD2 (6 bases). Germline CDR1 and CDR2: SEHNR and FQNEAQ (reference sequence). Trimming stripped 11 bases from V and 0 bases from J, with 16 bases between. The CDR3 length is 14 residues. CDR3 sequence: CAGDSRTDQETQYF. CDR3 sequence (DNA): TGTGCCGGGGACTCCCGTACCGACCAAGAGACCCAGTACTTC. Based on the CDR3 plus reference TRBV7-9 and TRBJ2-5, the full variable domain is DTGVSQNPRHKITKRGQNVTFRCDPISEHNRLYWYRQTLGQGPEFLTYFQNEAQLEKSRLLSDRFSAERPKGSFSTLEIQRTEQGDSAMYLCAGDSRTDQETQYFGPGTRLLVL.

This clonotype has more than one count but fewer than ten. The DNA for the CDR3 is TGTGCCAGCAGCCTAGGGGGGCCCGGGCGCGCCGCCTACAATGAGCAGTTCTTC. It yields the protein CASSLGGPGRAAYNEQFF. V and J are TRBV7-3 and TRBJ2-1; either TRBD1 or TRBD2 may fit D (6 bases each). Per germline, CDR1 SGHTA and CDR2 FQGTGA. The CDR3 covers 18 residues. V shed 5 bases and J shed 2 bases, with 22 bases lying between them.

This clonotype was counted a few times. The rearrangement links TRBV19 to TRBJ2-7; D is undetermined. V lost 3 bases and J 0 bases, leaving 9 bases between the germline ends. The V gene's germline CDR1 is LNHDA and CDR2 SQIVND (reference sequence). The CDR3 spans 14 residues. CDR3 region: CASSMTATSYEQYF. The CDR3 coding sequence is TGTGCCAGTAGTATGACGGCGACCTCCTACGAGCAGTACTTC.

The V gene is TRBV7-9, the J gene TRBJ2-1; 12 bases match TRBD2. Trimming at V came to 3 bases and at J to 2 bases, leaving 5 bases not matched to a gene. Germline V gene sequence: CDR1 SEHNR, CDR2 FQNEAQ (reference sequence). The CDR3 totals 17 residues. The chain's CDR3 is CASSFPTSGGTYNEQFF. The CDR3 DNA follows: TGTGCCAGCAGCTTCCCGACTAGCGGGGGTACCTACAATGAGCAGTTCTTC. Based on the CDR3 plus reference TRBV7-9 and TRBJ2-1, the full variable domain is DTGVSQNPRHKITKRGQNVTFRCDPISEHNRLYWYRQTLGQGPEFLTYFQNEAQLEKSRLLSDRFSAERPKGSFSTLEIQRTEQGDSAMYLCASSFPTSGGTYNEQFFGPGTRLTVL.

This chain connects TRBV6-5 to TRBJ2-3; unclear D gene. Germline assignment: CDR1 MNHEY and CDR2 SVGAGI. The V and J ends lost 3 bases and 3 bases respectively, with 16 bases between them. This CDR3 region has 16 residues. CDR3 sequence (DNA): TGTGCCAGCAGTTATAATTTGGGTTCTGGAACAGATACGCAGTATTTT. This codes for CASSYNLGSGTDTQYF.

The chain carries TRBV28 and TRBJ2-5; D unresolved. Germline V gene sequence: CDR1 MDHEN, CDR2 SYDVKM. This CDR3 has 15 residues. Trimming left V 5 bases short and J 2 bases short, with 15 bases between. The DNA for the CDR3 is TGTGCCAGCAGTCAGGACGTATCATGGCAAGAGACCCAGTACTTC. It translates to CASSQDVSWQETQYF.

This clonotype was detected a few times. V and J are TRBV7-9 and TRBJ2-4, with a weak D call TRBD1 (7 bases). V lost 5 bases to trimming and J lost 6 bases, with 11 bases between them. This CDR3 contains 13 residues. Germline CDR1 reads SEHNR; CDR2 reads FQNEAQ (reference sequence). CDR3 loop: CASSPGDRNIQYF. The DNA of the CDR3 is TGTGCCAGCAGCCCGGGGGACAGAAACATTCAGTACTTC.

This clonotype showed up many times. This chain joins TRBV7-8 and TRBJ1-3; the D is unclear. CDR1 SGHVS and CDR2 FQNEAQ come from the germline V gene. V gave up 6 bases and J gave up 1 base, with 7 bases separating them. This CDR3 region has 13 residues. The CDR3 nucleotides are TGTGCCAGCAGAAGGTCGTCTGGAAACACCATATATTTT. This encodes CASRRSSGNTIYF.

The chain couples TRBV6-2 or TRBV6-3 to TRBJ2-1; TRBD2 matches at 7 bases. Germline values: CDR1 MNHEY, CDR2 SVGEGT. CDR3 size: 12 residues. The trim removed 6 bases at V and 5 bases at J, leaving 1 base unmatched. CDR3 bases: TGTGCCAGCAGCCGGGGGGACAATGAGCAGTTCTTC. Protein sequence: CASSRGDNEQFF.

This clonotype has only a few counts. The chain couples TRBV27 to TRBJ2-1; D tentatively fits TRBD1 or TRBD2 (5 bases each). There are 14 residues in the CDR3. Germline V gene data show CDR1 as MNHEY and CDR2 as SMNVEV (reference sequence). Trimming left V 6 bases short and J 5 bases short, with 14 bases between. CDR3 protein: CASRIGDGHNEQFF. The CDR3 region has the DNA TGTGCCAGCAGAATCGGGGACGGACACAATGAGCAGTTCTTC.

This clonotype was detected only a few times. The chain carries TRBV7-6 and TRBJ2-7; possible D gene TRBD2, 6 bases. CDR1 and CDR2 from the germline V gene are SGHVS and FNYEAQ. This CDR3 has 15 amino acids. Trimming pared 0 bases from V and 3 bases from J, leaving 12 bases between. In DNA form, the CDR3 reads TGTGCCAGCAGCTTAGCGGCGGGGCCTGACTACGAGCAGTACTTC. It codes for CASSLAAGPDYEQYF.

This clonotype has a handful of counts. V and J are TRBV15 and TRBJ2-5; TRBD2 aligns across 12 bases. CDR3 length equals 16 residues. The ends lost 3 bases at V and 4 bases at J; junction bases unmatched: 6. Germline-derived CDR1 and CDR2 are LNHNV and YYDKDF (reference sequence). The CDR3 DNA reads as TGTGCCACCAGCAGCTACGGACTAGCGGGAACAGAGACCCAGTACTTC. It is translated as CATSSYGLAGTETQYF.